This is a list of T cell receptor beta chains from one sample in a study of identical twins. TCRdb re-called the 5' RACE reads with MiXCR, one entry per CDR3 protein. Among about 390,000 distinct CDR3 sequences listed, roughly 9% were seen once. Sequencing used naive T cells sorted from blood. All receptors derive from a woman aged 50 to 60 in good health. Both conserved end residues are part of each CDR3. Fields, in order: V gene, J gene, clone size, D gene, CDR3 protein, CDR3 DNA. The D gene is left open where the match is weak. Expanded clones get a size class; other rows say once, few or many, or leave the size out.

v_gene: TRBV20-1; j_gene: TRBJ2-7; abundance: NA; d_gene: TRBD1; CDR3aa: CSARDRETGIYEQYF; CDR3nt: TGCAGTGCTAGAGATAGGGAGACAGGGATCTACGAGCAGTACTTC
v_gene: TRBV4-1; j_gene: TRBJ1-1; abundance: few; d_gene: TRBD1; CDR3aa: CASSQGGQGRVGEAFF; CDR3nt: TGCGCCAGCAGCCAAGGCGGACAGGGCCGCGTAGGTGAAGCTTTCTTT
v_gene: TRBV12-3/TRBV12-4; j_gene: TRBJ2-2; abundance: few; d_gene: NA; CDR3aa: CASSPRDFTNTGELFF; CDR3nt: TGTGCCAGCAGTCCAAGGGACTTTACGAACACCGGGGAGCTGTTTTTT
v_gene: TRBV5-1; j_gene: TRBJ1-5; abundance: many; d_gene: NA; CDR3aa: CASSLAGVGNQPQHF; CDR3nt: TGCGCCAGCAGCTTGGCAGGGGTCGGGAATCAGCCCCAGCATTTT
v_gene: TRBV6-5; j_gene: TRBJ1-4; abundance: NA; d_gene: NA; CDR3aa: CASSSGTFEKLFF; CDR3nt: TGTGCCAGCAGTTCCGGGACATTTGAAAAACTGTTTTTT
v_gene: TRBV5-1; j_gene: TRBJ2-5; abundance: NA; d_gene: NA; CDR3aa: CASSLLGLQETQYF; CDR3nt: TGCGCCAGCAGCTTGCTAGGACTACAAGAGACCCAGTACTTC
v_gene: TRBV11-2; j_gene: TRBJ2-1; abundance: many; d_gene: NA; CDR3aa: CASSLGAGEQFF; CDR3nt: TGTGCCAGCAGCTTAGGGGCAGGGGAGCAGTTCTTC
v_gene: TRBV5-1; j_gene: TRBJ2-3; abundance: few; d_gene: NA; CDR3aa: CASSLGSETDTQYF; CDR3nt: TGCGCCAGCAGCTTGGGTAGCGAGACAGATACGCAGTATTTT
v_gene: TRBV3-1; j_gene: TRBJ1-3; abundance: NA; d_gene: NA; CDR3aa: CASRGDNSAGNTIYF; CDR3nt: TGTGCCAGCAGGGGGGACAACTCAGCAGGAAACACCATATATTTT
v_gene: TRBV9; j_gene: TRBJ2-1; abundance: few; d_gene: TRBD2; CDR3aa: CASSLGTSEYNEQFF; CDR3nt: TGTGCCAGCAGCCTCGGGACTAGCGAGTACAATGAGCAGTTCTTC
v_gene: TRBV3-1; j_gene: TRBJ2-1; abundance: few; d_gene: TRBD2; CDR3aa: CASSQNLAGGQKFF; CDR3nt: TGTGCCAGCAGCCAAAACTTAGCGGGAGGGCAGAAGTTCTTC
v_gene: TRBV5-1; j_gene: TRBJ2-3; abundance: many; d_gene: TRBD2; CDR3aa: CASAPGTTFLTDTQYF; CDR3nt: TGCGCCAGCGCCCCGGGGACTACCTTTTTGACAGATACGCAGTATTTT
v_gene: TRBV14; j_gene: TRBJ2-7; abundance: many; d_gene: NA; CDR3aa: CASSLRVGYEQYF; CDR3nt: TGTGCCAGCAGCCTCCGGGTTGGGTACGAGCAGTACTTC
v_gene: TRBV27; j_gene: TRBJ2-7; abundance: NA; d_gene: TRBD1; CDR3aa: CASSLRGQGAWEQYF; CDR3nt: TGTGCCAGCAGTTTAAGGGGACAGGGGGCTTGGGAGCAGTACTTC
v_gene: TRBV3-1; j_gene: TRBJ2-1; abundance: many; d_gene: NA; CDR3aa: CASSQRRVGEQFF; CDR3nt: TGTGCCAGCAGCCAAAGGCGGGTGGGTGAGCAGTTCTTC
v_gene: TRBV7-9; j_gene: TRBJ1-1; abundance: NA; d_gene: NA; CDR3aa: CASSLQQNTEAFF; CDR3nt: TGTGCCAGCAGCTTACAGCAGAACACTGAAGCTTTCTTT
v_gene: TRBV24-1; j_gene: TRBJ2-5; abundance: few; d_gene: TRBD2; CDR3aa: CATSDLSRDSWLAGLQETQYF; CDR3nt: TGTGCCACCAGTGATTTGTCCCGAGATTCCTGGCTAGCGGGTCTCCAAGAGACCCAGTACTTC
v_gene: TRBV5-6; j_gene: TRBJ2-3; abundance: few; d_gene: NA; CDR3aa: CASSPSVFTDTQYF; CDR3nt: TGTGCCAGCAGCCCCTCGGTATTCACAGATACGCAGTATTTT
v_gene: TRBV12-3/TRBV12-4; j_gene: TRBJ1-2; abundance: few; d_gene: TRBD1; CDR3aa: CASSYDRDGYTF; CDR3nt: TGTGCCAGCAGCTACGACAGGGATGGCTACACCTTC
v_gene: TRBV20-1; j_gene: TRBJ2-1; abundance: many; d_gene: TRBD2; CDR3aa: CSAGQLGTGREGYEQFF; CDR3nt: TGCAGTGCTGGCCAGCTGGGCACCGGCCGGGAGGGATACGAGCAGTTCTTC
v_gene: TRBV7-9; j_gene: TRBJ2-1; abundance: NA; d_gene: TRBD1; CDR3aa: CASSLPGQGRYNEQFF; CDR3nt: TGTGCCAGCAGCTTACCGGGACAGGGAAGGTACAATGAGCAGTTCTTC
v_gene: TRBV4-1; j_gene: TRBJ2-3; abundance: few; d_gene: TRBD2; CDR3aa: CASGEWAGGSTDTQYF; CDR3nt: TGCGCCAGCGGTGAGTGGGCGGGAGGTAGCACAGATACGCAGTATTTT
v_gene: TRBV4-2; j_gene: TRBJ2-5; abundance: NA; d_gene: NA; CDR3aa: CASSQSLSTQETQYF; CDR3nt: TGTGCCAGCAGCCAATCACTAAGTACACAAGAGACCCAGTACTTC
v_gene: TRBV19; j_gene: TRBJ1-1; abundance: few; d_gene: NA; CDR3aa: CASSNRGISNTEAFF; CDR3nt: TGTGCCAGTAGCAACCGAGGGATATCGAACACTGAAGCTTTCTTT
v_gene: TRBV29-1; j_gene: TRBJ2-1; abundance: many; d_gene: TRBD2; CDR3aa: CSATGLELAYNEQFF; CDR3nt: TGCAGCGCAACGGGACTAGAATTGGCCTACAATGAGCAGTTCTTC
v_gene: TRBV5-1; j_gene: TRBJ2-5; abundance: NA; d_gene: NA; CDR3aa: CASSPVRGKAQDQYF; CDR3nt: TGCGCCAGCAGCCCCGTCCGGGGGAAGGCCCAGGACCAGTACTTC
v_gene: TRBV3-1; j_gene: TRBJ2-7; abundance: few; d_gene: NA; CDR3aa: CASSQEGLVSREQYF; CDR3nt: TGTGCCAGCAGCCAAGAAGGGCTAGTTTCCCGCGAGCAGTACTTC
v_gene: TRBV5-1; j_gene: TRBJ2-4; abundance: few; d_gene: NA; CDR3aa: CASSLLDAENIQYF; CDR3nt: TGCGCCAGCAGCTTGCTGGACGCAGAAAACATTCAGTACTTC
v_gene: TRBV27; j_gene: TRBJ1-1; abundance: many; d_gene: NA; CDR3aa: CASSLTGFEVATEAFF; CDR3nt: TGTGCCAGCAGTTTGACAGGCTTTGAAGTGGCCACTGAAGCTTTCTTT
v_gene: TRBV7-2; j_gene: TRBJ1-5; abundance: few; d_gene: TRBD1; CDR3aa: CASSGQGSFNQPQHF; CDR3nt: TGTGCCAGCTCGGGACAGGGGAGTTTCAATCAGCCCCAGCATTTT
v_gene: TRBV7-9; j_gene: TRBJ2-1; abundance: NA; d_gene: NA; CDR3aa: CASSPTAYEQFF; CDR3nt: TGTGCCAGCAGCCCGACTGCGTATGAGCAGTTCTTC
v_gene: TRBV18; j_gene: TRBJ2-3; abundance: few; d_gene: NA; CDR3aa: CASSMGTSDTQYF; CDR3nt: TGTGCCAGCTCAATGGGGACTTCGGATACGCAGTATTTT
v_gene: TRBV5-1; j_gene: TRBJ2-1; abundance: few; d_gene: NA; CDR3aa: CASSRAGGNTYNEQFF; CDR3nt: TGCGCCAGCAGCAGGGCCGGCGGGAACACCTACAATGAGCAGTTCTTC
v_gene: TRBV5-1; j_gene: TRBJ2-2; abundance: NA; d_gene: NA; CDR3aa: CASRRQGARSANTGELFF; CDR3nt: TGCGCCAGCAGACGACAAGGGGCAAGATCCGCGAACACCGGGGAGCTGTTTTTT
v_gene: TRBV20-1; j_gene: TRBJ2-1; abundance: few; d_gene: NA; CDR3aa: CSAQRSGSYNEQFF; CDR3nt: TGCAGTGCTCAACGTTCTGGCTCCTACAATGAGCAGTTCTTC